One and the same sample provided the 21 T cell receptor beta chains below, sequenced in a study of control samples from healthy donors and cancer patients. Libraries were prepared by immunoSEQ multiplex PCR; TCRdb keeps only in-frame clonotypes and omits some of them. The sample consists of approximately 89,000 clones, more than 75% of them appearing once. The sample comprised blood. The source of these receptors is a man aged 25-45 years in good health.

This sequence joins TRBV6-1 and TRBJ1-5, with D perhaps matching TRBD1 (5 bases). The CDR3 is 16 amino acids. Germline V gene lookup returns CDR1 MNHNS and CDR2 SASEGT. The germline V and J ends were trimmed by 4 bases and 0 bases, with 13 bases remaining between them. The CDR3 DNA sequence: TGTGCCAGCAGTGCCCGACAGTCTAATAGCAATCAGCCCCAGCATTTT. It yields the protein CASSARQSNSNQPQHF.

A word on this clone: This specimen includes other DNA sequences encoding the same CDR3. The chain links TRBV18 to TRBJ1-4, with 8 bases matching TRBD1. The CDR3 covers 15 residues. Germline loops: CDR1 KGHSH, CDR2 LQKENI. The junction had 7 bases not matched to a gene; V was cut back by 6 bases and J by 4 bases. The CDR3 loop is CASSPPGQDNEKLFF. CDR3 DNA: TGTGCCAGCTCGCCGCCGGGACAGGATAATGAAAAACTGTTTTTT.

Comments on this clone: One junction end does not reproduce the germline sequence, and a read error may be involved. The chain couples TRBV28 to TRBJ1-5, with D maybe TRBD1 (5 bases). This CDR3 has 11 amino acids. Per germline, CDR1 MDHEN and CDR2 SYDVKM. CDR3 nucleotide sequence: TGTGCCAGCAGTGCAACAGGCCCTAGGAATTTT. Translating it yields CASSATGPRNF.

The V gene is TRBV12-5, the J gene TRBJ2-3, with D unresolved. Trimming took off 2 bases at V and 4 bases at J, with 7 bases between the two ends. CDR1 and CDR2 (germline): LGHNT, FRNRAP. The CDR3 spans 13 residues. The CDR3 reads CASGLRPADTQYF. DNA for the CDR3: TGTGCTAGTGGTTTGAGGCCAGCAGATACGCAGTATTTT.

This chain connects TRBV5-8 to TRBJ2-3; TRBD2 aligns across 10 bases. V shed 3 bases and J 0 bases; nucleotides not matched to a gene: 13. Per germline, CDR1 SGHTS and CDR2 YDEGEE. CDR3 length equals 19 residues. This chain's CDR3 is CASSSNLAGAFLSTDTQYF. CDR3 coding DNA: TGTGCCAGCAGCTCGAACCTAGCGGGGGCCTTCCTTAGCACAGATACGCAGTATTTT.

V usage is TRBV5-5 and J usage is TRBJ1-2; D might be TRBD1 (5 bases). From germline, CDR1 is SGHKS and CDR2 YYEKEE (reference sequence). V was clipped by 3 bases and J by 4 bases, with 13 bases between them. The CDR3 runs to 14 residues. CDR3: CASSSTSTVYGYTF. CDR3 DNA sequence: TGTGCCAGCAGCTCAACATCGACAGTCTATGGCTACACCTTC.

This clone occurred once. This chain links TRBV7-9 with TRBJ1-1; TRBD1 matches at 8 bases. Per the germline V gene, CDR1 is SEHNR and CDR2 is FQNEAQ (reference sequence). V trimming: 3 bases; J trimming: 3 bases; junction bases outside the gene matches: 6. The CDR3 is 15 amino acids. The CDR3 sequence is CASSLVDRGDTEAFF. The CDR3 DNA sequence: TGTGCCAGCAGCTTGGTCGACAGGGGTGACACTGAAGCTTTCTTT.

This rearrangement joins TRBV6-1 to TRBJ1-3, with D possibly matching TRBD1 (5 bases). The CDR3 has 16 residues. CDR1 is MNHNS and CDR2 is SASEGT in the germline V gene. V gave up 1 base and J gave up 0 bases, with 10 bases separating them. CDR3 coding DNA: TGTGCCAGCAGTGAAGTCTGGGGCAGCTCTGGAAACACCATATATTTT. It yields the protein CASSEVWGSSGNTIYF.

The rearrangement uses TRBV4-1 and TRBJ1-2; D is uncertain. V was cut by 0 bases and J by 7 bases, with 9 bases left in between. This CDR3 is 13 amino acids long. The germline V gene encodes CDR1 MGHRA and CDR2 YSYEKL. DNA for the CDR3: TGCGCCAGCAGCCAAGATGTGGGAGGTGGCTACACCTTC. Its protein product is CASSQDVGGGYTF.

The chain recombines TRBV7-9 with TRBJ1-1; D gene unclear. Germline CDR1 SEHNR, CDR2 FQNEAQ (reference sequence). The CDR3 has 13 residues. The V end was cut by 0 bases, the J end by 3 bases, with 5 bases between. The DNA for the CDR3 is TGTGCCAGCAGCTTAGCTGTGTACACTGAAGCTTTCTTT. It codes for CASSLAVYTEAFF.

The J gene is TRBJ1-2, the V gene TRBV5-4; D ambiguous. V gave up 4 bases and J gave up 4 bases, with 17 bases separating them. Germline V gene lookup returns CDR1 SGHNT and CDR2 YYREEE (reference sequence). This CDR3 contains 15 residues. CDR3 region: CASSLALSASYGYTF. The CDR3 DNA sequence: TGTGCCAGCAGCCTGGCCTTGTCAGCGTCCTATGGCTACACCTTC.

The chain has TRBV6-5 and TRBJ2-3, with D perhaps matching TRBD1 (7 bases). Germline V gene sequence: CDR1 MNHEY, CDR2 SVGAGI. V shed 5 bases and J shed 8 bases, with 20 bases lying between them. This CDR3 contains 15 residues. This CDR3 is CASSNIGGSGGTQYF. In nucleotides, the CDR3 is TGTGCCAGCAGTAACATCGGGGGATCAGGGGGTACGCAGTATTTT.

The chain uses TRBV4-2 and TRBJ2-1, with 8 nucleotides matching TRBD2. Looked up from germline, CDR1 is LGHNA and CDR2 is YNFKEQ. The CDR3 consists of 15 residues. V dropped 3 bases and J dropped 7; count of bases not matched to a gene: 8. In nucleotides, the CDR3 is TGTGCCAGCAGCCACTCAGCGGGGGCGGGGAATGAGCAGTTCTTC. It codes for CASSHSAGAGNEQFF.

The V and J genes are TRBV3-1 (or the pseudogene TRBV3-2) and TRBJ2-2; D is unclear. Trimming shortened V by 0 bases and J by 7 bases, and 15 bases separated the two germline ends. The CDR3 covers 16 residues. Per germline, CDR1 LGHDT and CDR2 YNNKEL (reference sequence). CDR3 residues: CASSQDLLVGGGELFF. The CDR3 bases are TGTGCCAGCAGCCAAGATCTTTTAGTAGGCGGCGGGGAGCTGTTTTTT.

The genes are TRBV4-2 and TRBJ1-2; D remains unclear. The CDR3 has 14 residues. The V end was cut by 0 bases, the J end by 4 bases, with 9 bases between. CDR1 is LGHNA, CDR2 YNFKEQ, per germline. The CDR3 reads CASSQDGGSYGYTF. DNA for the CDR3: TGTGCCAGCAGCCAAGATGGAGGGAGCTATGGCTACACCTTC.

The table lists this clone with a count of one. V is TRBV7-2 and J is TRBJ1-1; TRBD1 matches 8 bases. There are 15 residues in the CDR3. J gave up 1 base and V 2 bases, and 3 bases lay outside the gene matches. The germline gives CDR1 SGHTA, CDR2 FQGNSA. The DNA for the CDR3 is TGTGCCAGCAGCTTATCAGGGGGCCCGAACACTGAAGCTTTCTTT. As protein: CASSLSGGPNTEAFF.

The rearrangement joins TRBV29-1 to TRBJ2-2, with TRBD1 matching 9 bases. The CDR3 runs to 14 residues. V was pared by 7 bases and J by 2 bases, with 5 bases of the junction left unmatched. The V gene's germline CDR1 is SQVTM and CDR2 ANQGSEA. The CDR3 protein is CSGRQGENTGELFF. CDR3 coding DNA: TGCAGCGGCAGACAGGGGGAAAACACCGGGGAGCTGTTTTTT.

This clone was observed a few times. J is TRBJ2-2 and V is TRBV7-8, with D possibly TRBD2 on 6 matching bases. The germline gives CDR1 SGHVS, CDR2 FQNEAQ. V lost 5 bases, J lost 4 bases, and 17 bases lay in between. The CDR3 extends over 16 amino acids. The DNA for the CDR3 is TGTGCCAGCAGCCGGGGACCCCCCGGGAGCACCGGGGAGCTGTTTTTT. Protein sequence: CASSRGPPGSTGELFF.

V and J are TRBV9 and TRBJ1-3; D gene ambiguous. The CDR3 is made up of 10 amino acids. V dropped 7 bases and J dropped 1 base, with 0 bases sitting between them. CDR1 is SGDLS and CDR2 is YYNGEE in the germline V gene. The CDR3 reads CASSGNTIYF. The CDR3 DNA is TGTGCCAGCTCTGGAAACACCATATATTTT.

This chain joins TRBV20-1 and TRBJ1-2; TRBD1 matches 8 bases. The CDR3 contains 12 residues. Germline V gives CDR1 DFQATT, CDR2 SNEGSKA (reference sequence). J was trimmed by 4 bases and V by 3 bases; bases with no gene match: 1. The CDR3 bases are TGCAGTGCTAGTGGACAGGGCTATGGCTACACCTTC. It yields the protein CSASGQGYGYTF.

This rearrangement joins TRBV5-6 to TRBJ1-1, with D possibly TRBD1 on 6 matching bases. The CDR3 runs 15 residues. Germline V gives CDR1 SGHDT, CDR2 YYEEEE. V shed 3 bases and J shed 3 bases, with 15 bases lying between them. The CDR3 DNA reads TGTGCCAGCAGCTCGATAGCACAGGGCTACACTGAAGCTTTCTTT. Its translation is CASSSIAQGYTEAFF.